The next 30 T cell receptor beta chains were all read from a single sample in a study of blood T cell dynamics during melanoma immunotherapy. Time point in this sample: pre-treatment baseline. The data were produced by immunoSEQ multiplex PCR, yet TCRdb's version contains in-frame clones alone and is incomplete. The sample has around 4,300 clones, roughly 96% seen once; the top ten hold about 1.2%. Sequenced here: effector memory CD8+ T cells from blood, sampled from a patient treated with checkpoint blockade. The receptors come from a human donor with melanoma.

The V gene is TRBV29-1, the J gene TRBJ2-7; 9 bases are shared with TRBD2. CDR1 and CDR2 from the germline V gene are SQVTM and ANQGSEA. This CDR3 spans 13 amino acids. The trim removed 6 bases at V and 4 bases at J, leaving 7 bases unmatched. The CDR3 spells CSVGGGALYEQYF. The CDR3, as DNA: TGCAGCGTAGGCGGGGGGGCGCTTTACGAGCAGTACTTC.

This rearrangement joins TRBV2 to TRBJ2-3, with 9 bases lining up with TRBD2. CDR3 length equals 15 residues. The junction had 7 bases not matched to a gene; V was cut back by 4 bases and J by 5 bases. In germline, CDR1 is SNHLY, CDR2 FYNNEI. CDR3 sequence (DNA): TGTGCCAGCAGTGTGTGGCGGGAGGGTGAAGATACGCAGTATTTT. The encoded protein is CASSVWREGEDTQYF.

The V call is TRBV9, the J call TRBJ2-3; 7 positions agree with TRBD2. Germline values: CDR1 SGDLS, CDR2 YYNGEE. This CDR3 is 15 amino acids long. With V trimmed by 0 bases and J by 5 bases, 6 bases remained unmatched. DNA of the CDR3: TGTGCCAGCAGCGTAGCCGGCGGGAGAAGAGATACGCAGTATTTT. Protein product: CASSVAGGRRDTQYF.

The chain links TRBV5-1 to TRBJ2-7, with D unresolved. The CDR3 contains 15 residues. Germline CDR1 SGHRS, CDR2 YFSETQ. Trimming cost V 4 bases and J 0 bases, with 14 bases left between them. The CDR3 DNA is TGCGCCAGCAGCCCGGAACAGCTCTACTCCTACGAGCAGTACTTC. It specifies CASSPEQLYSYEQYF.

The rearrangement links TRBV27 to TRBJ2-7, with 8 bases lining up with TRBD2. V was clipped by 4 bases and J by 5 bases; unmatched bases: 10. CDR1 and CDR2 from the germline V gene are MNHEY and SMNVEV (reference sequence). The CDR3 totals 15 residues. DNA for the CDR3: TGTGCCAGCAGTTCGGGCAGCGGGAGTTTCAACGAGCAGTACTTC. Translation gives CASSSGSGSFNEQYF.

Only one count was recorded for this clone. The chain employs TRBV9 and TRBJ2-3, with 10 positions matching TRBD2. Trimming at V came to 6 bases and at J to 6 bases, leaving 10 bases not matched to a gene. The length of the CDR3 is 15 residues. Germline V gives CDR1 SGDLS, CDR2 YYNGEE. The CDR3 bases are TGTGCCAGCAAGGGGGAGCGGGAGGGCCCCGATACGCAGTATTTT. It codes for CASKGEREGPDTQYF.

This clone was observed a single time. The gene calls are TRBV5-6 and TRBJ1-5; D is unclear. With 3 bases removed from V and 0 bases from J, the gap between germline ends came to 10 bases. CDR1 SGHDT and CDR2 YYEEEE come from the germline V gene. This CDR3 region has 15 residues. The CDR3 reads CASSWGTSSNQPQHF. In DNA form, the CDR3 reads TGTGCCAGCAGCTGGGGTACTAGTAGCAATCAGCCCCAGCATTTT.

V is TRBV27 and J is TRBJ2-5; the match to TRBD2 covers 7 bases. The V and J ends lost 4 bases and 1 base, in that order; junction bases with no gene match: 3. The germline gives CDR1 MNHEY, CDR2 SMNVEV (reference sequence). The CDR3 runs 14 residues. CDR3 nucleotides: TGTGCCAGCAGTTCCGGACTAGTCCAAGAGACCCAGTACTTC. It yields the protein CASSSGLVQETQYF.

The chain carries TRBV9 and TRBJ2-2; D is ambiguous. This CDR3 contains 11 residues. In germline, CDR1 is SGDLS, CDR2 YYNGEE. V lost 0 bases and J lost 6, with 0 bases in between. The CDR3 DNA follows: TGTGCCAGCAGCGTAGCCGGGGAGCTGTTTTTT. This gives the protein CASSVAGELFF.

The V gene is TRBV2, the J gene TRBJ2-7, with D unclear. Germline CDR1 and CDR2: SNHLY and FYNNEI. The V and J ends lost 8 bases and 7 bases respectively, with 24 bases between them. CDR3 size: 15 residues. The CDR3 DNA follows: TGTGCCAGCGGCCCAGAACAGCTGATGGTTGAGGAGCAGTACTTC. This codes for CASGPEQLMVEEQYF. Supplemented by reference TRBV2 and TRBJ2-7, the full variable domain reads EPEVTQTPSHQVTQMGQEVILRCVPISNHLYFYWYRQILGQKVEFLVSFYNNEISEKSEIFDDQFSVERPDGSNFTLKIRSTKLEDSAMYFCASGPEQLMVEEQYFGPGTRLTVT.

The CDR3 sequence: CASSAGDGFSYEQYF. In nucleotides, the CDR3 is TGTGCCAGCAGCGCGGGGGACGGATTCTCCTACGAGCAGTACTTC. The chain couples TRBV9 to TRBJ2-7; D perhaps matches TRBD2 (6 bases). With 3 bases removed from V and 0 bases from J, the gap between germline ends came to 13 bases. The CDR3 is made up of 15 amino acids. Germline lookup yields CDR1 SGDLS and CDR2 YYNGEE. Combining the CDR3 with reference TRBV9 and TRBJ2-7 gives the whole variable domain DSGVTQTPKHLITATGQRVTLRCSPRSGDLSVYWYQQSLDQGLQFLIQYYNGEERAKGNILERFSAQQFPDLHSELNLSSLELGDSALYFCASSAGDGFSYEQYFGPGTRLTVT.

The J gene is TRBJ2-5, the V gene TRBV7-9; D possibly matches TRBD1 or TRBD2 (5 bases each). The germline CDR1 and CDR2 sequences are SEHNR and FQNEAQ (reference sequence). V lost 0 bases and J lost 2, with 13 bases in between. The CDR3 runs to 16 residues. The CDR3 is CASSLAPGREQETQYF. The DNA of the CDR3 is TGTGCCAGCAGCTTAGCGCCGGGCAGGGAGCAAGAGACCCAGTACTTC.

The rearrangement links TRBV9 to TRBJ2-7, with TRBD2 matching 15 bases. The J segment lost 6 bases and the V segment lost 0 bases, leaving 16 bases of the junction unmatched. This CDR3 comprises 20 residues. Germline V gene data show CDR1 as SGDLS and CDR2 as YYNGEE. The CDR3 nucleotides are TGTGCCAGCAGCGTAGACCCGTCAATAGGGACTAGCGGGAGGACGAGCGAGCAGTACTTC. It translates to CASSVDPSIGTSGRTSEQYF.

The CDR3 nucleotides read TGTGCCAGCAGGGTAGCGGGAGCCGGGAACACCGGGGAGCTGTTTTTT. Amino acids: CASRVAGAGNTGELFF. This chain uses TRBV5-4 with TRBJ2-2; TRBD2 agrees at 9 bases. Germline CDR1 reads SGHNT; CDR2 reads YYREEE (reference sequence). V lost 5 bases, J lost 1 base, and 6 bases stayed unmatched. The CDR3 spans 16 residues.

This chain joins TRBV5-6 and TRBJ2-3; D is unclear. Germline V gives CDR1 SGHDT, CDR2 YYEEEE. The CDR3 consists of 12 residues. The V end lost 4 bases, the J end lost 6 bases, and 9 bases lay between the germline ends. The CDR3 reads CASSNSWDTQYF. The CDR3 DNA reads as TGTGCCAGCAGCAACAGCTGGGATACGCAGTATTTT.

This chain uses TRBV9 with TRBJ1-2; TRBD1 matches 9 bases. The CDR3 contains 12 residues. CDR1 is SGDLS, CDR2 YYNGEE, per germline. V was clipped by 6 bases and J by 4 bases; unmatched bases: 1. This chain's CDR3 is CASKQGAYGYTF. CDR3 DNA sequence: TGTGCCAGCAAACAGGGGGCCTATGGCTACACCTTC.

This clone was observed a single time. The DNA of the CDR3 is TGTGCCAGCAGCTTGTCTCTAGCGGGAGCTGGAGATGGTGAGCAGTTCTTC. Its protein product is CASSLSLAGAGDGEQFF. The chain links TRBV5-4 to TRBJ2-1; 10 bases are shared with TRBD2. The V gene end was trimmed by 1 base and the J gene end by 9 bases; junction bases not matched to a gene: 13. The germline V gene has CDR1 SGHNT and CDR2 YYREEE (reference sequence). CDR3 length: 17 residues. Based on the CDR3 plus reference TRBV5-4 and TRBJ2-1, the full variable domain is ETGVTQSPTHLIKTRGQQVTLRCSSQSGHNTVSWYQQALGQGPQFIFQYYREEENGRGNFPPRFSGLQFPNYSSELNVNALELDDSALYLCASSLSLAGAGDGEQFFGPGTRLTVL.

The chain links TRBV7-6 to TRBJ2-2; TRBD2 aligns across 13 bases. The CDR3 loop spans 18 amino acids. CDR1 SGHVS and CDR2 FNYEAQ come from the germline V gene. Trimming took 6 bases from V and 5 from J; bases not matched to a gene: 12. In nucleotides, the CDR3 is TGTGCCAGCAGTACCGGACTAGCGGGAGCAGGTCGGACCGGGGAGCTGTTTTTT. This sequence encodes CASSTGLAGAGRTGELFF.

The CDR3 here is CASSSAGAPYEQYF. The CDR3 DNA reads TGTGCCAGCAGCTCCGCGGGGGCCCCCTACGAGCAGTACTTC. This chain links TRBV9 with TRBJ2-7, with a weak D call TRBD2 (7 bases). This CDR3 contains 14 residues. CDR1 and CDR2 from the germline V gene are SGDLS and YYNGEE. Between the trimmed V and J ends, which lost 4 bases and 2 bases, there was a span of 13 bases.

The genes are TRBV27 and TRBJ2-3; unclear D gene. Trimming removed 1 base at V and 1 base at J, with 3 bases between. This CDR3 has 13 amino acids. Germline V gene data show CDR1 as MNHEY and CDR2 as SMNVEV (reference sequence). CDR3 amino acids: CASSLYGTDTQYF. The CDR3 DNA reads TGTGCCAGCAGTTTATATGGCACAGATACGCAGTATTTT.

This rearrangement joins TRBV11-3 to TRBJ2-7, with 7 bases aligning to TRBD2. The CDR3 is 15 residues long. CDR1 and CDR2 (germline): SGHNT, YENEEA. The V segment lost 4 bases and the J segment 0 bases; nucleotides outside the gene matches: 6. As DNA, the CDR3 is TGTGCCAGCAGCTCCAGGGAGGGCCTCTCCTACGAGCAGTACTTC. The encoded protein is CASSSREGLSYEQYF.

The rearrangement uses TRBV9 and TRBJ2-4; 9 bases agree with TRBD1. The V gene's germline CDR1 is SGDLS and CDR2 YYNGEE. This CDR3 is built from 15 residues. V was pared by 3 bases and J by 7 bases, with 8 bases of the junction left unmatched. CDR3 amino acids: CASSEFGTGRNIQYF. CDR3 DNA: TGTGCCAGCAGCGAATTCGGGACAGGGCGGAACATTCAGTACTTC.

The chain has TRBV7-9 and TRBJ2-3, with TRBD2 identical over 8 bases. Looked up from germline, CDR1 is SEHNR and CDR2 is FQNEAQ (reference sequence). The CDR3 is 16 amino acids. V dropped 2 bases and J dropped 3; count of bases not matched to a gene: 7. The DNA for the CDR3 is TGTGCCAGCAGCTTACTGCTAGCGGGTTTAACAGATACGCAGTATTTT. This encodes CASSLLLAGLTDTQYF.

The V gene is TRBV15, the J gene TRBJ1-5, with D uncertain. Between the trimmed V and J ends, which lost 6 bases and 2 bases, there was a span of 14 bases. Germline CDR1 LNHNV, CDR2 YYDKDF (reference sequence). The CDR3 runs 15 residues. CDR3 nucleotide sequence: TGTGCCACCAGGTCAGGCGCTCCGGGCAATCAGCCCCAGCATTTT. Translating it yields CATRSGAPGNQPQHF.

This chain links TRBV20-1 with TRBJ1-2; D gene uncertain. This CDR3 has 10 residues. In germline, CDR1 is DFQATT, CDR2 SNEGSKA (reference sequence). V was trimmed by 6 bases and J by 4 bases, leaving 6 bases between them. CDR3 bases: TGCAGTGCGCCCGCCTATGGCTACACCTTC. Encoded protein: CSAPAYGYTF.

V gene TRBV28 combines with J gene TRBJ2-7; 10 nucleotides match TRBD2. The CDR3 contains 14 residues. Germline V gene sequence: CDR1 MDHEN, CDR2 SYDVKM. J gave up 4 bases and V 6 bases, and 6 bases lay outside the gene matches. The DNA of the CDR3 is TGTGCCAGCAGCGCCGGACTAGCGGATTACGAGCAGTACTTC. It specifies CASSAGLADYEQYF.

The chain employs TRBV10-3 and TRBJ2-3, with D perhaps TRBD1 (6 bases). This CDR3 has 14 amino acids. Germline V gives CDR1 ENHRY, CDR2 SYGVKD. V was shortened by 6 bases and J by 2 bases, with 12 bases between the two germline ends. The CDR3 spells CAISAGTYTDTQYF. The CDR3 nucleotides are TGTGCCATCAGCGCCGGGACATACACAGATACGCAGTATTTT.

The V gene is TRBV27, the J gene TRBJ1-6; TRBD1 aligns across 7 bases. Germline assignment: CDR1 MNHEY and CDR2 SMNVEV (reference sequence). V was pared by 5 bases and J by 6 bases, with 4 bases of the junction left unmatched. This CDR3 region has 14 residues. The CDR3 coding sequence is TGTGCCAGCAGTGAAGGGACAGCTAATTCACCCCTCCACTTT. It encodes CASSEGTANSPLHF.

The chain couples TRBV5-5 to TRBJ2-3; D possibly corresponds to TRBD2 (6 bases). The germline V and J ends were trimmed by 6 bases and 6 bases, with 20 bases remaining between them. This CDR3 is built from 15 residues. Germline CDR1 and CDR2: SGHKS and YYEKEE (reference sequence). CDR3: CASTLRRDSTDTQYF. The CDR3 region has the DNA TGTGCCAGCACCCTCCGGCGGGACTCCACGGATACGCAGTATTTT.

CDR3 sequence reads: CASRGGSYNEQFF. In DNA, the CDR3 is TGTGCCAGCAGGGGCGGGTCCTACAATGAGCAGTTCTTC. V and J are TRBV2 and TRBJ2-1; D possibly corresponds to TRBD2 (5 bases). V dropped 6 bases and J dropped 1 base, with 7 bases sitting between them. Germline values: CDR1 SNHLY, CDR2 FYNNEI. The CDR3 spans 13 residues.